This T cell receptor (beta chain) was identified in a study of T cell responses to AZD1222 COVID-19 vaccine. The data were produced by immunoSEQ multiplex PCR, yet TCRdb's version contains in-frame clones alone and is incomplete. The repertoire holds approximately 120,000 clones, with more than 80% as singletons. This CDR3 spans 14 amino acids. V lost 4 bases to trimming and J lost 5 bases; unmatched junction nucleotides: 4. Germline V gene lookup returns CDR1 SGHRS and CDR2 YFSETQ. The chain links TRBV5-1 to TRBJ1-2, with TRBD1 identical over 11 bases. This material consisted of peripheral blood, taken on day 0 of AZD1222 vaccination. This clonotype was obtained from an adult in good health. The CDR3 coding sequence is TGCGCCAGCAGCCGAGGGACAGGGGGTTATGGCTACACCTTC. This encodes CASSRGTGGYGYTF.